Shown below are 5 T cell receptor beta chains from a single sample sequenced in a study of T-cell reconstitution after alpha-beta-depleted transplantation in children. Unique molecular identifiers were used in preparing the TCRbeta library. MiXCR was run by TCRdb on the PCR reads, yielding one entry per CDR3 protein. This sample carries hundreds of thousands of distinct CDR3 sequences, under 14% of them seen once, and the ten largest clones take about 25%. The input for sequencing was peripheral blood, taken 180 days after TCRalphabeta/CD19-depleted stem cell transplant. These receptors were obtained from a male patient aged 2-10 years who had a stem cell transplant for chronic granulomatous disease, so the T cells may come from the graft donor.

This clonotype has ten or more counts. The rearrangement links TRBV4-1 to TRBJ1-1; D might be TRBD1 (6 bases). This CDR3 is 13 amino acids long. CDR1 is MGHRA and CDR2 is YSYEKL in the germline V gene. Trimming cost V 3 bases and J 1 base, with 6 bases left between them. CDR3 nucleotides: TGCGCCAGCAGCCAGGACAGGAACACTGAAGCTTTCTTT. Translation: CASSQDRNTEAFF.

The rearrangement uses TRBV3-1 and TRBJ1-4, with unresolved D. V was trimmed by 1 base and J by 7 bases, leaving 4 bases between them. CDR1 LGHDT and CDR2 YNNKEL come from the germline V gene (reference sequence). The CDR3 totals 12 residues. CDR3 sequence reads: CASSQGREKLFF. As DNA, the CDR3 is TGTGCCAGCAGCCAAGGCCGTGAAAAACTGTTTTTT.

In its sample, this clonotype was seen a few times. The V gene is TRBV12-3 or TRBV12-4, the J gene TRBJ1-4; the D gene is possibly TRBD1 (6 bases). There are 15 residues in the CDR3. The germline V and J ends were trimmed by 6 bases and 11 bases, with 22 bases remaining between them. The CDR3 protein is CASSPIGGRGGKLFF. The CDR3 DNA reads TGTGCCAGCAGCCCCATAGGGGGACGCGGAGGGAAACTGTTTTTT.

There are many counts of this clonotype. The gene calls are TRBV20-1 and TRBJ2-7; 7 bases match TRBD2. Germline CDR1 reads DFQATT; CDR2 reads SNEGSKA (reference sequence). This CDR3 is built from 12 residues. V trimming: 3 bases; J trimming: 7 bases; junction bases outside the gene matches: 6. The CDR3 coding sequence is TGCAGTGCTAGCATCCGGGACTATGAGCAGTACTTC. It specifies CSASIRDYEQYF.

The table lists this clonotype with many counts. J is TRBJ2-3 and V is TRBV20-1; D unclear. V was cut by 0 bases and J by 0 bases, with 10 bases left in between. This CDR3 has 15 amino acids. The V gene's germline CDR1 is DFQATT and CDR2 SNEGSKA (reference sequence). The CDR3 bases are TGCAGTGCTAGAGATCTGACATCTAGCACAGATACGCAGTATTTT. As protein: CSARDLTSSTDTQYF.